This is a list of T cell receptor beta chains from one sample in a study of blood T cell repertoires in COVID-19. Profiling relied on immunoSEQ multiplex PCR, and the TCRdb table lists in-frame clones only, not all of them. The sample records fewer than 150,000 clones, over 75% being singletons. Input material: peripheral blood. These receptors all come from a man in his fifties with acute or convalescent COVID-19. Both conserved end residues are part of each CDR3. A D gene is named only where the DNA matches it firmly. The listing skips clone size in some rows; elsewhere it reads once, few, many or a size class.

abundance	v_gene	d_gene	j_gene	CDR3nt	CDR3aa
-	TRBV11-1	TRBD2	TRBJ2-7	TGTGCCAGCAGCTTTGGTAGCGGGAGGTACGAGCAGTACTTC	CASSFGSGRYEQYF
-	TRBV29-1	TRBD2	TRBJ2-2	TGCAGCGCCGGGGGGGCCGGGGAGCTGTTTTTT	CSAGGAGELFF
-	TRBV27	-	TRBJ1-6	TGTGCCAGCAGCAGGCGGGGGCAGGGTGATTCACCCCTCCACTTT	CASSRRGQGDSPLHF
-	TRBV7-3	TRBD1	TRBJ2-2	TGTGCCAGCAGCCAGAGGACAGGGCCACCCCTAAACACCGGGGAGCTGTTTTTT	CASSQRTGPPLNTGELFF
once	TRBV9	-	TRBJ2-7	TGTGCCAGCAGCGAGGGGGACAACTCCTACGAGCAGTACTTC	CASSEGDNSYEQYF
-	TRBV30	TRBD1	TRBJ1-1	TGTGCCTGGAGGACGACAGGGATGAACACTGAAGCTTTCTTT	CAWRTTGMNTEAFF
few	TRBV5-1	TRBD2	TRBJ2-3	TGCGCCAGCAGCTCAATAGCGGGAGTCGGTGATACGCAGTATTTT	CASSSIAGVGDTQYF
-	TRBV4-1	TRBD2	TRBJ2-1	TGCGCCAGCAGCCAAGGGGGGGGAACGACTAGCGGGAGGGCCCCCAACAATGAGCAGTTCTTC	CASSQGGGTTSGRAPNNEQFF
-	TRBV5-1	TRBD1	TRBJ1-6	TGCGCCAGCAGCTTTAAGTACAGGGGAAAGGATTCACCCCTCCACTTT	CASSFKYRGKDSPLHF
once	TRBV12-5	TRBD2	TRBJ2-3	TGTGCTAGTGGCGTATCTTCAGGACTAGCGGGAGATACGCAGTATTTT	CASGVSSGLAGDTQYF
-	TRBV7-8	-	TRBJ1-3	TGTGCCAGCAGCTTAGTTCCGGGTACCGGAAACACCATATATTTT	CASSLVPGTGNTIYF
few	TRBV3-1/TRBV3-2	TRBD1	TRBJ1-1	TGTGCCAGCAGCCGGCGGACAGGGGGCTTCACTGAAGCTTTCTTT	CASSRRTGGFTEAFF
-	TRBV7-3	TRBD1	TRBJ2-4	TGTGCCAGCAGCTTATGGGGCTCAGGGGGCCTTAACGGGGCCAAAAACATTCAGTACTTC	CASSLWGSGGLNGAKNIQYF
-	TRBV5-1	TRBD2	TRBJ2-1	TGCGCCAGCAGCTCCTCAGCGGGGGGGTACTCATCGCAGTTCTTC	CASSSSAGGYSSQFF